This T cell receptor (beta chain) originates from a study of shared clonotypes between healthy human individuals. CD8 cells classed as naive were CD45RO-negative and positively selected for CCR7, excluding terminally differentiated effector memory CD45RA+ cells. This CDR3 contains 16 residues. The V gene end was trimmed by 3 bases and the J gene end by 4 bases; junction bases not matched to a gene: 8. Germline lookup yields CDR1 LGHNA and CDR2 YSLEER. Measured with immunoSEQ multiplex PCR; TCRdb has only the in-frame clones, and not every one. The profile covers more than 2 million clones, with approximately 92% appearing a single time and over 1.5% taken by the ten largest.

The source material was naive CD8+ T cells from PBMCs. The chain employs TRBV4-3 and TRBJ2-7, with TRBD2 matching 11 bases. This clonotype was sampled from a man aged 18 to 30 in good health. Some clones in this sample may be carry-over from other donors' samples. The CDR3 coding sequence is TGCGCCAGCAGCCATACTAGCGGGAGCGTCGTATACGAGCAGTACTTC. Translation: CASSHTSGSVVYEQYF.